A single sample is the source of the 31 T cell receptor beta chains below, sequenced in a study of shared clonotypes between healthy human individuals. Repertoires were generated with immunoSEQ multiplex PCR, while TCRdb's copy carries only in-frame clones and drops some. The sample records some 470,000 clones, over 65% being singletons. The source material was PBMCs. The receptors originated from a woman aged 35 to 49 in good health. Some clones in this sample may be carry-over from other donors' samples.

The chain couples TRBV5-3 to TRBJ1-5; D not certain. TRBV5-3 is an ORF for which the function is uncertain. V gave up 5 bases and J gave up 1 base, with 13 bases separating them. CDR3 size: 15 residues. In DNA form, the CDR3 reads TGTGCCAGAAGGCCCCGTGGGCAAAGCAATCAGCCCCAGCATTTT. Translation gives CARRPRGQSNQPQHF.

Worth noting for this clone: This sequence is one base from a far larger clone and is likely a read error. The V and J genes are TRBV30 and TRBJ2-5, with a possible D match to TRBD2 (6 bases). Per germline, CDR1 GTSNPN and CDR2 SVGIG (reference sequence). Trimming took off 1 base at V and 9 bases at J, with 15 bases between the two ends. This CDR3 has 13 amino acids. The CDR3 sequence is CAWSDLDREAQYF. CDR3 in DNA: TGTGCCTGGAGTGATTTAGATAGGGAGGCCCAGTACTTC. The whole variable domain, filled in from reference TRBV30 and TRBJ2-5, reads SQTIHQWPATLVQPVGSPLSLECTVEGTSNPNLYWYRQAAGRGLQLLFYSVGIGQISSEVPQNLSASRPQDRQFILSSKKLLLSDSGFYLCAWSDLDREAQYFGPGTRLLVL.

This clone was counted a few times. The chain links TRBV6-6 to TRBJ1-5; D perhaps matches TRBD1 (5 bases). V was cut by 3 bases and J by 5 bases, with 8 bases left in between. CDR1 is MNHNY and CDR2 is SVGAGI in the germline V gene (reference sequence). There are 13 residues in the CDR3. CDR3 residues: CASSYAGDQPQHF. In DNA form, the CDR3 reads TGTGCCAGCAGTTATGCGGGGGATCAGCCCCAGCATTTT.

The rearrangement uses TRBV2 and TRBJ1-4, with a possible D match to TRBD1 (6 bases). V shed 7 bases and J shed 7 bases, with 13 bases lying between them. The germline V gene has CDR1 SNHLY and CDR2 FYNNEI. The CDR3 totals 13 residues. As DNA, the CDR3 is TGTGCCAGCAACAGGGTATCTACTGAAAAACTGTTTTTT. This translates into CASNRVSTEKLFF. Full variable domain (missing parts from reference TRBV2 and TRBJ1-4): EPEVTQTPSHQVTQMGQEVILRCVPISNHLYFYWYRQILGQKVEFLVSFYNNEISEKSEIFDDQFSVERPDGSNFTLKIRSTKLEDSAMYFCASNRVSTEKLFFGSGTQLSVL.

Worth noting for this clone: A much larger clone lies one base from this, so it may be a read error. This sample includes further DNA sequences coding for the same CDR3. The V gene is TRBV28, the J gene TRBJ1-2, with D maybe TRBD1 (5 bases). The CDR3 is made up of 15 amino acids. Trimming took 7 bases from V and 0 from J, leaving 15 bases between them. Germline CDR1 and CDR2: MDHEN and SYDVKM. The CDR3 DNA reads as TGTGCCAGCACGGGAGGGGCAGCTTCTAACTATGGCTACACCTTC. It encodes CASTGGAASNYGYTF.

The V call is TRBV28, the J call TRBJ1-4; 7 bases line up with TRBD1. The trim removed 5 bases at V and 8 bases at J, leaving 5 bases unmatched. The germline V gene has CDR1 MDHEN and CDR2 SYDVKM. The CDR3 has 13 residues. The CDR3 DNA is TGTGCCAGCAGTCACGACAGGGACGAAAAACTGTTTTTT. Protein product: CASSHDRDEKLFF.

The CDR3 reads CATNQGGEQYF. The CDR3 coding sequence is TGTGCCACAAACCAGGGGGGCGAGCAGTACTTC. The V gene is TRBV10-3, the J gene TRBJ2-7, with D possibly being TRBD1 (7 bases). Germline loops: CDR1 ENHRY, CDR2 SYGVKD. V gave up 10 bases and J gave up 6 bases, with 13 bases separating them. The CDR3 has 11 amino acids.

This clone has just a few counts. The J gene is TRBJ2-5, the V gene TRBV30; perhaps D is TRBD1 or TRBD2 (6 bases each). The germline V gene encodes CDR1 GTSNPN and CDR2 SVGIG (reference sequence). CDR3 length: 14 residues. Deletions cut 0 bases from V and 3 bases from J, with 11 bases between. CDR3 protein: CAWSVGGSEETQYF. CDR3 nucleotides: TGTGCCTGGAGTGTAGGGGGGTCAGAAGAGACCCAGTACTTC.

The chain is built from TRBV11-2 and TRBJ2-3; 9 bases agree with TRBD2. The CDR3 is made up of 17 amino acids. V shed 7 bases and J 4 bases; nucleotides not matched to a gene: 15. Germline CDR1 SGHAT, CDR2 FQNNGV. The CDR3 DNA sequence: TGTGCCAGCACCAACCCCTTGGGGACTAGCTGGCCAGATACGCAGTATTTT. Translation: CASTNPLGTSWPDTQYF.

J is TRBJ2-1 and V is TRBV30; weak D call: TRBD1 (5 bases). Trimming took 3 bases from V and 11 from J, leaving 14 bases between them. The CDR3 extends over 12 amino acids. Germline V gene sequence: CDR1 GTSNPN, CDR2 SVGIG (reference sequence). CDR3 nucleotide sequence: TGTGCCTGGAGGGACACTCAGAGGAAGCAGTTCTTC. As protein: CAWRDTQRKQFF.

The V gene is TRBV2, the J gene TRBJ2-5; 8 bases align to TRBD2. Trimming took 7 bases from V and 1 from J; bases not matched to a gene: 8. The V gene's germline CDR1 is SNHLY and CDR2 FYNNEI. The CDR3 runs 15 residues. CDR3 bases: TGTGCCAGCAACGGGGGTAGCGGGGCCCAAGAGACCCAGTACTTC. It translates to CASNGGSGAQETQYF.

The V call is TRBV29-1, the J call TRBJ2-1; D gene uncertain. Per germline, CDR1 SQVTM and CDR2 ANQGSEA. Deletions cut 3 bases from V and 0 bases from J, with 9 bases between. This CDR3 comprises 14 residues. CDR3 coding DNA: TGCAGCGTTGACGTCTCCAGCTCCTACAATGAGCAGTTCTTC. Translation: CSVDVSSSYNEQFF.

The rearrangement links TRBV5-4 to TRBJ2-1; D is uncertain. This CDR3 spans 14 amino acids. CDR1 is SGHNT and CDR2 is YYREEE in the germline V gene (reference sequence). V gave up 4 bases and J gave up 9 bases, with 17 bases separating them. CDR3 sequence: CASSLQQAEAEQFF. The CDR3 DNA follows: TGTGCCAGCAGCCTTCAACAAGCCGAGGCTGAGCAGTTCTTC.

As concerns this clone: Different DNA sequences within this sample yield the same CDR3. The chain recombines TRBV4-1 with TRBJ2-6; weak D call: TRBD2 (5 bases). This CDR3 region has 16 residues. From germline, CDR1 is MGHRA and CDR2 YSYEKL. With 0 bases removed from V and 3 bases from J, the gap between germline ends came to 9 bases. Here the CDR3 reads CASSQELVGGANVLTF. The CDR3 DNA sequence: TGCGCCAGCAGCCAAGAACTAGTCGGTGGGGCCAACGTCCTGACTTTC.

This rearrangement joins TRBV28 to TRBJ1-4; the D gene is possibly TRBD1 (5 bases). The germline V and J ends were trimmed by 3 bases and 7 bases, with 21 bases remaining between them. Germline V gene lookup returns CDR1 MDHEN and CDR2 SYDVKM. The CDR3 has 17 residues. The CDR3 bases are TGTGCCAGCAGTTTCTCTTCGCCGGGACCCACCGGTGAAAAACTGTTTTTT. Translating gives CASSFSSPGPTGEKLFF.

The chain combines TRBV5-1 with TRBJ2-7; 8 bases are a match to TRBD1. V dropped 0 bases and J dropped 3; count of bases not matched to a gene: 5. CDR1 and CDR2 (germline): SGHRS, YFSETQ. This CDR3 spans 15 amino acids. The CDR3 spells CASSLGQGIIYEQYF. In nucleotides, the CDR3 is TGCGCCAGCAGCTTGGGACAGGGGATAATCTACGAGCAGTACTTC.

The CDR3 loop reads CASSLSGQFYEQYF. CDR3 DNA sequence: TGTGCCAGCAGCTTATCCGGACAGTTCTACGAGCAGTACTTC. The J gene is TRBJ2-7, the V gene TRBV7-2, with D possibly being TRBD1 (6 bases). Germline V lookup: CDR1 SGHTA, CDR2 FQGNSA. V was clipped by 2 bases and J by 3 bases, with 11 bases between them. The CDR3 runs to 14 residues.

The J gene is TRBJ1-5, the V gene TRBV28; weak D call: TRBD1 (6 bases). Germline CDR1 MDHEN, CDR2 SYDVKM. There are 17 residues in the CDR3. The V gene lost 6 bases and the J gene lost 7 bases, with 25 bases spanning the gap. The CDR3 loop is CASSPLESRGGVQPQHF. The CDR3, as DNA: TGTGCCAGCAGCCCCCTGGAAAGCAGGGGAGGTGTCCAGCCCCAGCATTTT.

Note on this clone: At the DNA level, this CDR3 is encoded by other sequences in the same sample as well. The genes are TRBV6-5 and TRBJ2-5; 12 bases are shared with TRBD2. In germline, CDR1 is MNHEY, CDR2 SVGAGI. V was pared by 4 bases and J by 5 bases, with 8 bases of the junction left unmatched. The length of the CDR3 is 16 residues. This CDR3 reads CASSSPTSGSFETQYF. CDR3 DNA sequence: TGTGCCAGCAGTTCTCCGACTAGCGGGAGCTTTGAGACCCAGTACTTC.

The chain couples TRBV10-2 to TRBJ2-2; 11 positions match TRBD2. CDR3 length: 14 residues. Germline V gives CDR1 WSHSY, CDR2 SAAADI. The junction had 1 base not matched to a gene; V was cut back by 5 bases and J by 5 bases. CDR3 region: CASSLAGGTGELFF. Written as DNA, the CDR3 is TGCGCCAGCAGTCTAGCGGGAGGTACCGGGGAGCTGTTTTTT.

The chain employs TRBV4-2 and TRBJ1-3, with 11 bases matching TRBD1. The CDR3 extends over 18 amino acids. After removal of 4 bases from V and 0 bases from J, the junction contained 8 bases not matched to a gene. Per germline, CDR1 LGHNA and CDR2 YNFKEQ. CDR3 amino acids: CASSLTTGTGGSGNTIYF. CDR3 in DNA: TGTGCCAGCAGCCTCACCACCGGGACAGGGGGCTCTGGAAACACCATATATTTT.

The chain employs TRBV29-1 and TRBJ1-2, with D unresolved. Germline loops: CDR1 SQVTM, CDR2 ANQGSEA. The CDR3 spans 13 residues. V dropped 5 bases and J dropped 2 bases, with 12 bases sitting between them. The CDR3 region is CSVPFTQNYGYTF. In DNA, the CDR3 is TGCAGCGTTCCCTTCACCCAAAACTATGGCTACACCTTC.

The sample holds one count of this clone. The chain employs TRBV11-2 and TRBJ2-7; 7 positions agree with TRBD1. Looked up from germline, CDR1 is SGHAT and CDR2 is FQNNGV. There are 14 residues in the CDR3. J was trimmed by 9 bases and V by 1 base; bases with no gene match: 9. CDR3 bases: TGTGCCAGCAGCTTAGCGGGACAGTGGGCTCCGCAGTACTTC. Its translation: CASSLAGQWAPQYF.

The chain joins TRBV30 to TRBJ2-1; 11 bases fit TRBD2. CDR3 size: 14 residues. The V gene's germline CDR1 is GTSNPN and CDR2 SVGIG (reference sequence). Trimming took 2 bases from V and 7 from J; bases not matched to a gene: 4. In DNA form, the CDR3 reads TGTGCCTGGAGTAAACTAGCGGGGGTGAATGAGCAGTTCTTC. Its translation is CAWSKLAGVNEQFF.

The rearrangement links TRBV6-5 to TRBJ1-3, with D possibly matching TRBD1 (5 bases). CDR1 and CDR2 from the germline V gene are MNHEY and SVGAGI. This CDR3 has 16 residues. V shed 0 bases and J shed 1 base, with 10 bases lying between them. CDR3 coding DNA: TGTGCCAGCAGTTACTCGAGGGGTTCATCTGGAAACACCATATATTTT. This codes for CASSYSRGSSGNTIYF.

The chain has TRBV11-2 and TRBJ1-1; the D gene is possibly TRBD1 (5 bases). In germline, CDR1 is SGHAT, CDR2 FQNNGV. This CDR3 comprises 14 residues. The V end was cut by 4 bases, the J end by 5 bases, with 14 bases between. The CDR3 nucleotides read TGTGCCAGCAGCTACCCCGGGGGGGGTACTGAAGCTTTCTTT. Amino acids: CASSYPGGGTEAFF.

J is TRBJ2-2 and V is TRBV5-1; D assignment may be TRBD1 or TRBD2 (5 bases each). The CDR3 contains 13 residues. CDR1 is SGHRS and CDR2 is YFSETQ in the germline V gene. V lost 6 bases to trimming and J lost 4 bases, with 10 bases between them. In DNA form, the CDR3 reads TGCGCCAGCATCTCAGGGAGCACCGGGGAGCTGTTTTTT. This translates into CASISGSTGELFF.

The chain joins TRBV5-4 to TRBJ2-2, with TRBD2 as a possible D gene (5 bases). Germline CDR1 is SGHNT and CDR2 is YYREEE (reference sequence). Trimming left V 4 bases short and J 6 bases short, with 13 bases between. This CDR3 is 14 amino acids long. CDR3 DNA: TGTGCCAGCAGCAAAGAGGGAGAGGCCGGGGAGCTGTTTTTT. Protein product: CASSKEGEAGELFF.

The chain uses TRBV18 and TRBJ1-5, with 7 positions matching TRBD1. Trimming took 3 bases from V and 11 from J; bases not matched to a gene: 10. CDR1 is KGHSH and CDR2 is LQKENI in the germline V gene. CDR3 length: 14 residues. The CDR3 nucleotides are TGTGCCAGCTCACCCGGACAGGAGGCTGTGGCCCAGCATTTT. It yields the protein CASSPGQEAVAQHF.

The J gene is TRBJ2-2, the V gene TRBV25-1; 10 bases fit TRBD2. J lost 3 bases, V lost 4 bases, and 5 bases had no gene match. CDR1 MGHDK and CDR2 SYGVNS come from the germline V gene. This CDR3 spans 16 amino acids. The CDR3 DNA is TGTGCCAGCAGTGGCCTCGGACTAGCGGACACCGGGGAGCTGTTTTTT. It encodes CASSGLGLADTGELFF.

The rearrangement links TRBV28 to TRBJ1-1, with 8 bases matching TRBD1. The J segment lost 5 bases and the V segment lost 3 bases, leaving 2 bases of the junction unmatched. The CDR3 is 13 amino acids. Germline lookup yields CDR1 MDHEN and CDR2 SYDVKM. The CDR3 DNA sequence: TGTGCCAGCAGTTTGAGACAGGGGACTGAAGCTTTCTTT. It is translated as CASSLRQGTEAFF.